This T cell receptor (beta chain) was captured in a study of CD8+ T cells in alopecia areata. Concerning this clone: The listed genes are named as in mouse.

CD4, CD8alpha, NKG2D, NKG2ACE and other markers were used to sort pooled cutaneous lymph node cells. The sequencing template was cDNA reverse transcribed from extracted RNA. Sequencing used immunoSEQ multiplex PCR; TCRdb keeps in-frame clones, though not all of them. This sample has roughly 260,000 clones and no singletons, with roughly 1.2% in the ten largest. The origin of this receptor is a C3H/HeJ mouse with alopecia areata. The mouse line has the MHC haplotype H2-k. The sample comprised CD4+ T cells sorted from a lymph node.

This chain's CDR3 is CASSDFRRDRATGQLYF. The CDR3 bases that were read are TGTGCCAGCAGTGATTTTCGTCGGGACAGGGCCACCGGG. The chain has TRBV13-1 and TRBJ2-2, with TRBD1 identical over 9 bases. The sequenced fragment ends 4 residues before the CDR3 boundary, so the rest is inferred from the germline J gene. The CDR3 sequence is 17 residues long. Germline CDR1 is NSHNY and CDR2 is SYGAGN. J was trimmed by 4 bases and V by 1 base; bases with no gene match: 8.